The 24 T cell receptor beta chains listed next were all sequenced from one sample in a study of response to subunit inactivated influenza vaccine. TCRdb re-analysed the RT-PCR reads in MiXCR, keeping a single row per CDR3 protein. The repertoire holds about 530,000 distinct CDR3 sequences, with approximately 12% as singletons. Specimen: PBMCs from blood, collected 45 days after vaccination. The receptors were gathered from a man in his fifties who received an inactivated influenza vaccine.

This clonotype was observed many times. This chain uses TRBV7-2 with TRBJ2-4, with D possibly called TRBD1 or TRBD2 (5 bases each). This CDR3 is 16 amino acids long. In germline, CDR1 is SGHTA, CDR2 FQGNSA. The V end was cut by 1 base, the J end by 1 base, with 11 bases between. For the CDR3, the DNA is TGTGCCAGCAGCTTAGATGGGGGAAGGGCCAAAAACATTCAGTACTTC. This sequence encodes CASSLDGGRAKNIQYF.

The chain joins TRBV11-2 to TRBJ2-3, with D hard to call. The CDR3 is made up of 16 amino acids. Trimming cost V 0 bases and J 4 bases, with 14 bases left between them. Germline values: CDR1 SGHAT, CDR2 FQNNGV. This chain's CDR3 is CASSLEGPQPSDTQYF. The CDR3 DNA follows: TGTGCCAGCAGCTTAGAGGGCCCGCAACCGTCAGATACGCAGTATTTT.

This clonotype was counted a few times. V and J are TRBV4-3 and TRBJ1-1; 10 positions match TRBD1. The CDR3 runs 13 residues. CDR1 is LGHNA and CDR2 is YSLEER in the germline V gene. The V segment lost 4 bases and the J segment 11 bases; nucleotides outside the gene matches: 7. The CDR3 protein is CASSPPGTGVAFF. For the CDR3, the DNA is TGCGCCAGCAGCCCTCCCGGGACAGGGGTCGCTTTCTTT.

The sample holds one count of this clonotype. This sequence joins TRBV20-1 and TRBJ1-1, with 7 positions matching TRBD1. The CDR3 has 15 amino acids. Trimming cost V 3 bases and J 5 bases; bases outside gene matches: 12. Germline V gene lookup returns CDR1 DFQATT and CDR2 SNEGSKA (reference sequence). CDR3 sequence reads: CSARRSDRVGTEAFF. CDR3 DNA: TGCAGTGCTAGGCGATCAGACAGGGTGGGGACTGAAGCTTTCTTT.

The sample holds a few counts of this clonotype. The V and J genes are TRBV6-1 and TRBJ2-6; D is unclear. The CDR3 runs 16 residues. Germline V gene lookup returns CDR1 MNHNS and CDR2 SASEGT. V dropped 0 bases and J dropped 2 bases, with 8 bases sitting between them. The CDR3 nucleotides read TGTGCCAGCAGTGAAGCGATACTCACTGGGGCCAACGTCCTGACTTTC. Protein product: CASSEAILTGANVLTF.

The chain couples TRBV20-1 to TRBJ2-7, with D unclear. The V gene's germline CDR1 is DFQATT and CDR2 SNEGSKA (reference sequence). The V end lost 0 bases, the J end lost 7 bases, and 19 bases lay between the germline ends. This CDR3 has 15 amino acids. CDR3 bases: TGCAGTGCTAGAGATAGCACCAATCATGACGGGGAGCAGTACTTC. Translation gives CSARDSTNHDGEQYF.

This clonotype was detected ten times or more. The chain carries TRBV6-6 and TRBJ2-3; D is ambiguous. CDR3 size: 13 residues. The V and J ends lost 6 bases and 2 bases respectively, with 9 bases between them. The germline CDR1 and CDR2 sequences are MNHNY and SVGAGI (reference sequence). CDR3 sequence reads: CASSPGVTDTQYF. The CDR3 region has the DNA TGTGCCAGCAGCCCCGGAGTCACAGATACGCAGTATTTT.

Many counts were recorded for this clonotype. The V gene is TRBV24-1, the J gene TRBJ2-5; D unresolved. In germline, CDR1 is KGHDR, CDR2 SFDVKD. Trimming cost V 2 bases and J 1 base, with 25 bases left between them. CDR3 length equals 20 residues. In DNA form, the CDR3 reads TGTGCCACCAGTGATTCGTTTAGTGGGCGGCTTACAAGTTTCCAAGAGACCCAGTACTTC. It translates to CATSDSFSGRLTSFQETQYF.

In its sample, this clonotype was seen a few times. This rearrangement joins TRBV6-1 to TRBJ1-1, with 10 bases lining up with TRBD1. Germline CDR1 and CDR2: MNHNS and SASEGT. V dropped 8 bases and J dropped 6; count of bases not matched to a gene: 6. The CDR3 loop spans 13 amino acids. CDR3 bases: TGTGCCAGCGGAGGGGACAGGGGACCTGAAGCTTTCTTT. Its protein product is CASGGDRGPEAFF.

This clonotype has more than one count but fewer than ten. The chain links TRBV6-1 to TRBJ1-6; D is possibly TRBD1 (6 bases). Trimming took 7 bases from V and 4 from J, leaving 17 bases between them. The germline V gene has CDR1 MNHNS and CDR2 SASEGT. CDR3 length: 16 residues. CDR3 bases: TGTGCCAGCAACCAACCCGGGACACCATATAATTCACCCCTCCACTTT. It codes for CASNQPGTPYNSPLHF.

This clonotype was detected many times. The chain links TRBV6-5 to TRBJ1-2, with TRBD1 as a possible D gene (5 bases). The CDR3 is 13 residues long. V was clipped by 2 bases and J by 4 bases, with 8 bases between them. From germline, CDR1 is MNHEY and CDR2 SVGAGI. CDR3 bases: TGTGCCAGCAGTTACGACAGCCTCTATGGCTACACCTTC. Protein product: CASSYDSLYGYTF.

In DNA form, the CDR3 reads TGCGCCAGCAGCCAACCACGTAGCGGGGGAAGGTACGAGCAGTACTTC. Protein product: CASSQPRSGGRYEQYF. The V gene is TRBV4-1, the J gene TRBJ2-7; 9 bases are shared with TRBD2. With 2 bases clipped from V and 4 bases from J, the junction kept 9 bases outside the gene matches. The CDR3 sequence is 16 residues long. CDR1 MGHRA and CDR2 YSYEKL come from the germline V gene.

This chain joins TRBV20-1 and TRBJ2-5; a possible D gene is TRBD1 (6 bases). CDR1 DFQATT and CDR2 SNEGSKA come from the germline V gene (reference sequence). The CDR3 loop spans 15 amino acids. V gave up 5 bases and J gave up 1 base, with 17 bases separating them. DNA of the CDR3: TGCAGTGCTCGCCCCTTCAGGACAGCCCAAGAGACCCAGTACTTC. This codes for CSARPFRTAQETQYF.

V gene TRBV19 combines with J gene TRBJ1-5; no firm D call. V shed 1 base and J shed 0 bases, with 10 bases lying between them. Germline CDR1 is LNHDA and CDR2 is SQIVND (reference sequence). This CDR3 has 16 amino acids. CDR3 nucleotides: TGTGCCAGTAGTATAGTACCAGGATATAGCAATCAGCCCCAGCATTTT. It translates to CASSIVPGYSNQPQHF.

This clonotype came up a few times. The chain is built from TRBV12-3 or TRBV12-4 and TRBJ2-7, with D unclear. The germline V and J ends were trimmed by 1 base and 2 bases, with 6 bases remaining between them. The CDR3 sequence is 13 residues long. This chain's CDR3 is CASSLGFTYEQYF. CDR3 sequence (DNA): TGTGCCAGCAGTTTAGGTTTTACCTACGAGCAGTACTTC.

This clonotype was observed a handful of times. The rearrangement links TRBV13 to TRBJ2-7, with D possibly being TRBD1 (5 bases). The CDR3 totals 18 residues. The V end lost 8 bases, the J end lost 0 bases, and 26 bases lay between the germline ends. The V gene's germline CDR1 is PRHDT and CDR2 FYEKMQ (reference sequence). CDR3 protein: CASSRSTGRRTASYEQYF. DNA of the CDR3: TGTGCCAGCTCCCGGAGTACAGGACGGAGAACGGCCTCCTACGAGCAGTACTTC.

In this sample, this clonotype turned up many times. The chain employs TRBV7-2 and TRBJ2-3; D is unclear. The length of the CDR3 is 15 residues. The V end was cut by 1 base, the J end by 3 bases, with 11 bases between. Per germline, CDR1 SGHTA and CDR2 FQGNSA. The DNA of the CDR3 is TGTGCCAGCAGCTTAGGACGACCCTTGACAGATACGCAGTATTTT. It specifies CASSLGRPLTDTQYF.

In its sample, this clonotype was seen a few times. The gene calls are TRBV7-2 and TRBJ2-1; TRBD2 matches 8 bases. V was pared by 5 bases and J by 9 bases, with 9 bases of the junction left unmatched. The length of the CDR3 is 14 residues. In germline, CDR1 is SGHTA, CDR2 FQGNSA. In DNA form, the CDR3 reads TGTGCCAGCAGCCCCGGGACTAGTATAGGTGAGCAGTTCTTC. Encoded protein: CASSPGTSIGEQFF. Based on the CDR3 plus reference TRBV7-2 and TRBJ2-1, the full variable domain is GAGVSQSPSNKVTEKGKDVELRCDPISGHTALYWYRQSLGQGLEFLIYFQGNSAPDKSGLPSDRFSAERTGGSVSTLTIQRTQQEDSAVYLCASSPGTSIGEQFFGPGTRLTVL.

This clonotype was observed many times. The chain combines TRBV6-2 or TRBV6-3 with TRBJ2-7, with D possibly matching TRBD2 (5 bases). Germline V gene sequence: CDR1 MNHEY, CDR2 SVGEGT. V lost 5 bases and J lost 11, with 25 bases in between. CDR3 length equals 15 residues. DNA of the CDR3: TGTGCCAGCAGTCCATCGGAGGCCCCGCTATCGAGGGAGTACTTC. Protein sequence: CASSPSEAPLSREYF.

This clonotype has only a few counts. The chain carries TRBV5-1 and TRBJ2-7; no clear D gene. Trimming stripped 0 bases from V and 3 bases from J, with 13 bases between. CDR1 SGHRS and CDR2 YFSETQ come from the germline V gene. This CDR3 contains 15 residues. CDR3 nucleotide sequence: TGCGCCAGCAGCTTGGAATCGGCAGGATACTACGAGCAGTACTTC. It is translated as CASSLESAGYYEQYF.

This chain links TRBV11-3 with TRBJ2-1; 9 bases map to TRBD2. Trimming at V came to 1 base and at J to 9 bases, leaving 10 bases not matched to a gene. CDR1 and CDR2 from the germline V gene are SGHNT and YENEEA. The CDR3 consists of 16 residues. CDR3 coding DNA: TGTGCCAGCAGCTTAGTTGGGAATAGCGGGAGTACTGAGCAGTTCTTC. Residues: CASSLVGNSGSTEQFF.

This clonotype was found a few times. This chain links TRBV24-1 with TRBJ2-5; 9 positions agree with TRBD1. Germline V lookup: CDR1 KGHDR, CDR2 SFDVKD. The CDR3 runs to 16 residues. The J segment lost 1 base and the V segment lost 3 bases, leaving 5 bases of the junction unmatched. The CDR3 reads CATSDIRDRAQETQYF. The CDR3 coding sequence is TGTGCCACCAGTGATATCCGGGACAGGGCCCAAGAGACCCAGTACTTC.

J is TRBJ2-3 and V is TRBV6-1; no clear D. Germline lookup yields CDR1 MNHNS and CDR2 SASEGT. Trimming shortened V by 6 bases and J by 1 base, and 14 bases separated the two germline ends. The CDR3 length is 15 residues. CDR3 in amino acids: CASSRRMGRTDTQYF. CDR3 coding DNA: TGTGCCAGCAGCCGAAGGATGGGCCGCACAGATACGCAGTATTTT.

This clonotype occurred many times. The chain combines TRBV3-1 with TRBJ2-1, with no clear D. This CDR3 contains 18 residues. Germline CDR1 reads LGHDT; CDR2 reads YNNKEL (reference sequence). Trimming stripped 3 bases from V and 0 bases from J, with 18 bases between. This CDR3 reads CASSQVLRLQRSYNEQFF. The CDR3, as DNA: TGTGCCAGCAGCCAGGTCTTAAGGTTGCAGCGCTCCTACAATGAGCAGTTCTTC.